Listed below are T cell receptor beta chains from one sample, sequenced in a study of T-cell memory formation after mild COVID-19. MiXCR, applied by TCRdb to the 5' RACE reads, yields one record per CDR3 protein. The sample has about 440,000 distinct CDR3 sequences; approximately 20% are singletons. The sequenced sample was PBMCs or a T cell subset sorted from them (not recorded which). The receptor set was obtained from an adult woman who had mild COVID-19 (a few samples of this study predate the infection). Cell type and time point are not known. Both conserved end residues are part of each CDR3. D genes are given only for firm matches. Clone sizes are given selectively: once, few, many, or a class where the clone is expanded.

V gene	clone size	D gene	CDR3 length	J gene	CDR3 protein	CDR3 DNA
TRBV3-1	NA	TRBD1	16	TRBJ2-7	CASSQRNRGVLYEQYF	TGTGCCAGCAGCCAAAGGAACAGGGGAGTATTGTACGAGCAGTACTTC
TRBV9	few	NA	12	TRBJ2-7	CASSSLGNEQYF	TGTGCCAGCAGCTCCCTTGGTAACGAGCAGTACTTC
TRBV24-1	NA	TRBD1	12	TRBJ2-4	CATSDRGDIQYF	TGTGCCACCAGCGACAGGGGGGACATTCAGTACTTC
TRBV7-2	few	TRBD2	15	TRBJ2-3	CASSKRGPGTDTQYF	TGTGCCAGCAGCAAGCGGGGGCCAGGTACAGATACGCAGTATTTT
TRBV5-1	many	NA	14	TRBJ2-3	CASSPGGVGDTQYF	TGCGCCAGCAGCCCGGGTGGTGTAGGAGATACGCAGTATTTT
TRBV6-5	NA	NA	15	TRBJ2-7	CASSAPGDLRLEQYF	TGTGCCAGCAGTGCCCCGGGAGACCTCCGGCTCGAGCAGTACTTC
TRBV29-1	NA	NA	14	TRBJ1-4	CSVGTGATNEKLFF	TGCAGCGTTGGCACAGGAGCAACTAATGAAAAACTGTTTTTT
TRBV7-9	NA	NA	13	TRBJ2-5	CASSLNNAETQYF	TGTGCCAGCAGCTTAAACAACGCGGAGACCCAGTACTTC
TRBV7-6	few	TRBD1	15	TRBJ2-1	CASSYGQGPSNEQFF	TGTGCCAGCAGCTATGGACAGGGGCCCTCCAATGAGCAGTTCTTC
TRBV12-3/TRBV12-4	many	NA	12	TRBJ2-2	CASSRNTGELFF	TGTGCCAGCAGTCGGAACACCGGGGAGCTGTTTTTT
TRBV7-9	many	TRBD1	14	TRBJ2-7	CASSHRDRNYEQYF	TGTGCCAGCAGCCACCGGGACAGGAACTACGAGCAGTACTTC
TRBV27	few	TRBD1	14	TRBJ1-1	CASRDRGVNTEAFF	TGTGCCAGCAGAGACAGGGGGGTGAACACTGAAGCTTTCTTT
TRBV6-6	many	NA	16	TRBJ2-2	CASSQRSSLNTGELFF	TGTGCCAGCAGCCAACGTTCTAGCCTGAACACCGGGGAGCTGTTTTTT
TRBV14	NA	TRBD1	13	TRBJ2-1	CASSQGPTGGKFF	TGTGCCAGCAGCCAGGGGCCGACAGGGGGAAAGTTCTTC
TRBV20-1	few	TRBD1	15	TRBJ1-5	CSALTGGASNQPQHF	TGCAGTGCTCTGACAGGGGGCGCAAGCAATCAGCCCCAGCATTTT
TRBV5-1	NA	NA	14	TRBJ2-7	CATSIISGSYEQYF	TGCGCCACCAGCATCATCTCAGGGAGCTACGAGCAGTACTTC
TRBV7-3	few	NA	15	TRBJ2-3	CASSLTGLSTDTQYF	TGTGCCAGCAGCTTAACGGGACTCAGCACAGATACGCAGTATTTT
TRBV16	few	NA	15	TRBJ2-7	CASSINLGWNYEQYF	TGTGCCAGCAGCATCAACCTGGGATGGAACTACGAGCAGTACTTC
TRBV30	few	NA	17	TRBJ1-4	CAWSPLPWTSTNEKLFF	TGTGCCTGGAGTCCCCTTCCTTGGACTTCAACTAATGAAAAACTGTTTTTT
TRBV3-1	NA	NA	15	TRBJ2-2	CASSQERQSTGELFF	TGTGCCAGCAGCCAAGAGAGACAGAGCACCGGGGAGCTGTTTTTT
TRBV30	NA	NA	11	TRBJ2-1	CAWSVSSGRFF	TGTGCCTGGAGTGTGTCCAGCGGACGGTTCTTC
TRBV5-1	NA	TRBD1	15	TRBJ1-1	CASSLGTGGWTEAFF	TGCGCCAGCAGCTTGGGTACAGGGGGTTGGACTGAAGCTTTCTTT
TRBV4-2	NA	NA	15	TRBJ2-7	CASSQEEGSRDEQYF	TGTGCCAGCAGCCAAGAAGAGGGGTCTCGAGACGAGCAGTACTTC
TRBV28	NA	NA	14	TRBJ2-3	CASRPGGLTDTQYF	TGTGCCAGCAGGCCGGGCGGGCTCACAGATACGCAGTATTTT
TRBV5-8	few	NA	15	TRBJ2-1	CASSLESRRVNEQFF	TGTGCCAGCAGCTTGGAAAGTCGGCGGGTAAATGAGCAGTTCTTC
TRBV12-3/TRBV12-4	NA	NA	12	TRBJ2-5	CASSPIWETQYF	TGTGCCAGCAGCCCGATATGGGAGACCCAGTACTTC
TRBV20-1	many	TRBD1	17	TRBJ1-5	CSARDPRTGGLNQPQHF	TGCAGTGCTAGAGATCCGAGGACAGGGGGCCTCAATCAGCCCCAGCATTTT
TRBV4-1	few	TRBD1	17	TRBJ2-7	CASSQGFLGQKTYEQYF	TGCGCCAGCAGCCAAGGCTTCTTGGGACAGAAGACCTACGAGCAGTACTTC
TRBV5-1	many	NA	13	TRBJ2-3	CASSLDSTDTQYF	TGTGCCAGCTCACTTGACAGCACAGATACGCAGTATTTT
TRBV29-1	NA	TRBD1	14	TRBJ2-5	CSVEPGTGQETQYF	TGCAGCGTTGAACCCGGGACAGGGCAAGAGACCCAGTACTTC
TRBV5-1	NA	NA	13	TRBJ2-7	CASSLSVEGEQYF	TGCGCCAGCAGCCTGAGCGTCGAAGGCGAGCAGTACTTC
TRBV23-1	NA	NA	15	TRBJ2-5	CASSLPRVAEETQYF	TGCGCCAGCAGTCTCCCGAGAGTGGCGGAAGAGACCCAGTACTTC
TRBV18	NA	NA	15	TRBJ1-2	CASSPGQINNYGYTF	TGTGCCAGCTCACCCGGACAGATTAATAACTATGGCTACACCTTC
TRBV5-4	NA	NA	15	TRBJ1-2	CASSREREANYGYTF	TGTGCCAGCAGCCGCGAAAGGGAGGCTAACTATGGCTACACCTTC
TRBV12-3/TRBV12-4	few	NA	16	TRBJ1-1	CASSFRRPVESTEAFF	TGTGCCAGCAGTTTCAGACGACCTGTAGAAAGTACTGAAGCTTTCTTT
TRBV6-2/TRBV6-3	few	NA	14	TRBJ2-7	CASSYYAGSYEQYF	TGTGCCAGCAGTTACTACGCGGGCTCCTACGAGCAGTACTTC
TRBV12-3/TRBV12-4	few	NA	17	TRBJ2-6	CASSLGAGYSGANVLTF	TGTGCCAGCAGTTTAGGGGCCGGTTACTCTGGGGCCAACGTCCTGACTTTC
TRBV27	many	TRBD1	15	TRBJ1-1	CASLSDRRTGGTAFF	TGTGCCAGCCTATCCGACCGGAGGACAGGGGGCACGGCTTTCTTT
TRBV5-1	few	TRBD1	15	TRBJ2-7	CASSSSRDRAYEQYF	TGCGCCAGCAGCTCATCCCGGGACAGGGCCTACGAGCAGTACTTC
TRBV5-4	NA	NA	15	TRBJ1-6	CASSSSVSYNSPLHF	TGTGCCAGCAGTTCGAGTGTTTCCTATAATTCACCCCTCCACTTT
TRBV24-1	few	TRBD1	15	TRBJ1-2	CATSGGTGVSYGYTF	TGTGCCACCAGTGGGGGGACAGGGGTTTCCTATGGCTACACCTTC
TRBV20-1	many	NA	17	TRBJ1-1	CSARGSLRTAEGTEAFF	TGCAGTGCTAGAGGGTCCTTGCGGACCGCCGAAGGCACTGAAGCTTTCTTT
TRBV18	NA	TRBD1	16	TRBJ2-1	CASSPRTGGGNNEQFF	TGTGCCAGCTCACCTCGTACAGGGGGCGGAAACAATGAGCAGTTCTTC
TRBV9	few	NA	15	TRBJ2-1	CASTATGVLHNEQFF	TGTGCCAGCACCGCCACGGGGGTCCTTCACAATGAGCAGTTCTTC
TRBV6-4	NA	TRBD1	13	TRBJ1-1	CASSPTGATEAFF	TGTGCCAGCAGTCCGACAGGGGCCACTGAAGCTTTCTTT
TRBV7-3	NA	NA	15	TRBJ2-1	CASSLWGGAGNEQFF	TGTGCCAGCAGCCTATGGGGGGGGGCTGGCAATGAGCAGTTCTTC
TRBV29-1	few	NA	12	TRBJ2-5	CSVWTVQETQYF	TGCAGCGTATGGACAGTCCAAGAGACCCAGTACTTC
TRBV7-9	many	NA	14	TRBJ2-7	CASSLVGPTYEQYF	TGTGCCAGCAGCTTAGTAGGACCCACCTACGAGCAGTACTTC
TRBV5-1	NA	NA	15	TRBJ2-1	CASSSLGTPLNEQFF	TGCGCCAGCAGCTCGCTAGGGACACCCCTCAATGAGCAGTTCTTC
TRBV20-1	NA	NA	12	TRBJ2-5	CSASRSQETQYF	TGCAGTGCTAGTAGGAGTCAAGAGACCCAGTACTTC
TRBV7-6	NA	TRBD1	16	TRBJ1-6	CASSSGTGVRDSPLHF	TGTGCCAGCAGCTCCGGGACAGGGGTTAGGGATTCACCCCTCCACTTT
TRBV5-1	NA	TRBD1	16	TRBJ2-3	CASSSIRTGYTDTQYF	TGCGCCAGCAGCTCGATTCGGACAGGGTACACAGATACGCAGTATTTT
TRBV29-1	few	NA	15	TRBJ2-1	CSLAKGGIRRDEQFF	TGCAGCCTCGCCAAGGGCGGGATTAGAAGGGATGAGCAGTTCTTC
TRBV5-6	NA	TRBD2	16	TRBJ2-3	CASSLAAGGRTDTQYF	TGTGCCAGCAGCTTGGCAGCGGGGGGGCGCACAGATACGCAGTATTTT
TRBV20-1	NA	TRBD2	16	TRBJ2-4	CSASAGTSGGKNIQYF	TGCAGTGCTAGTGCCGGGACTAGCGGGGGAAAAAACATTCAGTACTTC
TRBV7-2	few	TRBD1	14	TRBJ1-1	CASSRQGSVTEAFF	TGTGCCAGCAGCCGACAGGGGAGTGTCACTGAAGCTTTCTTT
TRBV13	NA	NA	16	TRBJ2-3	CASSLRTFTSTDTQYF	TGTGCCAGCAGCTTAAGAACATTTACTAGCACAGATACGCAGTATTTT
TRBV20-1	few	NA	13	TRBJ1-2	CSARGQGNYGYTF	TGCAGTGCTAGAGGGCAGGGGAACTATGGCTACACCTTC
TRBV12-3/TRBV12-4	few	NA	15	TRBJ1-1	CASSKFRRLYTEAFF	TGTGCCAGCAGCAAATTCAGGCGTCTATACACTGAAGCTTTCTTT